The rows below give T cell receptor beta chains drawn from one sample of a study of cytomegalovirus exposure and HLA in healthy donors. Here immunoSEQ multiplex PCR was the method, and the copy in TCRdb shows in-frame clones only, minus some. The sample has under 130,000 clones, around 74% seen once; the top ten hold 1% to 1.5%. The sequenced sample was PBMCs. The receptors originated from a man in his forties in good health and CMV-seronegative. Both conserved end residues are part of each CDR3. D genes are given only for firm matches. Part of the rows lack a size; the others show once, few, many or a class for expanded clones.

cdr3_aa: CASSSTSGEDEQYF
cdr3_nt: TGCGCCAGCAGTTCGACTAGCGGGGAGGACGAGCAGTACTTC
v_call: TRBV10-2
clone_size: once
cdr3_length: 14
j_call: TRBJ2-7
d_call: TRBD2

cdr3_aa: CATDDRGLNQPQHF
cdr3_nt: TGTGCCACCGACGACAGGGGCCTCAATCAGCCCCAGCATTTT
v_call: TRBV19
clone_size: .
cdr3_length: 14
j_call: TRBJ1-5
d_call: TRBD1

cdr3_aa: CASSLNRGLMNTEAFF
cdr3_nt: TGCGCCAGCAGCCTAAACCGTGGACTAATGAACACTGAAGCTTTCTTT
v_call: TRBV5-1
clone_size: once
cdr3_length: 16
j_call: TRBJ1-1
d_call: .

cdr3_aa: CASSHGDRVGNTIYF
cdr3_nt: TGTGCCAGCTCCCACGGAGACAGGGTTGGAAACACCATATATTTT
v_call: TRBV18
clone_size: .
cdr3_length: 15
j_call: TRBJ1-3
d_call: TRBD1

cdr3_aa: CASSPGTGYNQPQHF
cdr3_nt: TGTGCCAGCAGTCCCGGGACAGGGTACAATCAGCCCCAGCATTTT
v_call: TRBV28
clone_size: .
cdr3_length: 15
j_call: TRBJ1-5
d_call: TRBD1

cdr3_aa: CASSQLMDRVRTEAFF
cdr3_nt: TGTGCCAGCAGCCAACTGATGGACAGGGTGAGGACTGAAGCTTTCTTT
v_call: TRBV14
clone_size: few
cdr3_length: 16
j_call: TRBJ1-1
d_call: TRBD1

cdr3_aa: CASSLSGGSYNEQFF
cdr3_nt: TGTGCCAGCAGTTTATCAGGGGGATCCTACAATGAGCAGTTCTTC
v_call: TRBV27
clone_size: .
cdr3_length: 15
j_call: TRBJ2-1
d_call: .

cdr3_aa: CASSEGAGSSYEQYF
cdr3_nt: TGTGCCAGCAGTGAAGGGGCGGGGAGCTCCTACGAGCAGTACTTC
v_call: TRBV6-1
clone_size: .
cdr3_length: 15
j_call: TRBJ2-7
d_call: .

cdr3_aa: CASSFGEGVSNTEAFF
cdr3_nt: TGTGCCAGCAGCTTCGGGGAGGGGGTAAGCAACACTGAAGCTTTCTTT
v_call: TRBV7-6
clone_size: .
cdr3_length: 16
j_call: TRBJ1-1
d_call: .

cdr3_aa: CASSFEKGTGRYEQYF
cdr3_nt: TGTGCCAGCAGCTTCGAAAAGGGGACAGGGAGGTACGAGCAGTACTTC
v_call: TRBV7-9
clone_size: .
cdr3_length: 16
j_call: TRBJ2-7
d_call: TRBD1

cdr3_aa: CALKPTASPGELFF
cdr3_nt: TGTGCCCTCAAACCGACGGCTAGTCCCGGGGAGCTGTTTTTT
v_call: TRBV30
clone_size: .
cdr3_length: 14
j_call: TRBJ2-2
d_call: .

cdr3_aa: CASSWGGQGSTDTQYF
cdr3_nt: TGTGCCAGCAGCTGGGGGGGACAGGGAAGCACAGATACGCAGTATTTT
v_call: TRBV5-5
clone_size: .
cdr3_length: 16
j_call: TRBJ2-3
d_call: TRBD1

cdr3_aa: CASSLAPGQGYEQYF
cdr3_nt: TGCGCCAGCAGCTTAGCTCCGGGACAGGGCTACGAGCAGTACTTC
v_call: TRBV5-1
clone_size: .
cdr3_length: 15
j_call: TRBJ2-7
d_call: TRBD1

cdr3_aa: CASSLWNRDSEAFF
cdr3_nt: TGTGCCAGCAGCTTGTGGAACCGGGACAGTGAAGCTTTCTTT
v_call: TRBV7-2
clone_size: .
cdr3_length: 14
j_call: TRBJ1-1
d_call: TRBD1

cdr3_aa: CASSVGRVAGYYEQYF
cdr3_nt: TGTGCCAGCAGCGTAGGGAGGGTAGCGGGATACTACGAGCAGTACTTC
v_call: TRBV9
clone_size: few
cdr3_length: 16
j_call: TRBJ2-7
d_call: TRBD2

cdr3_aa: CASQRRPLYRGRDEKLFF
cdr3_nt: TGTGCCAGCCAACGACGACCCCTCTACAGGGGGCGAGATGAAAAACTGTTTTTT
v_call: TRBV7-2
clone_size: .
cdr3_length: 18
j_call: TRBJ1-4
d_call: TRBD1

cdr3_aa: CASSINAAHSGANVLTF
cdr3_nt: TGTGCCAGTAGTATCAACGCGGCCCACTCTGGGGCCAACGTCCTGACTTTC
v_call: TRBV19
clone_size: once
cdr3_length: 17
j_call: TRBJ2-6
d_call: .